The 29 T cell receptor beta chains in this list originate from one sample, sequenced in a study of cytomegalovirus exposure and HLA in healthy donors. Use of 60 Vbeta and 13 Jbeta primers characterized the PCR. Sequenced by immunoSEQ multiplex PCR; TCRdb stores in-frame clones only, minus some. Of roughly 150,000 clones listed, 75% are singletons. The specimen was PBMCs. All receptors derive from a man younger than 35 in good health and CMV-seropositive.

The CDR3 spells CASSDSALAGGNTDTQYF. The CDR3, as DNA: TGTGCCAGCAGTGACTCCGCACTAGCGGGAGGGAACACAGATACGCAGTATTTT. The V and J genes are TRBV6-4 and TRBJ2-3; 13 bases align to TRBD2. J was trimmed by 2 bases and V by 0 bases; bases with no gene match: 5. Germline CDR1 reads MRHNA; CDR2 reads SNTAGT. This CDR3 region has 18 residues.

The V gene is TRBV4-1, the J gene TRBJ2-1; 10 bases match TRBD2. V lost 0 bases, J lost 8 bases, and 10 bases stayed unmatched. The germline gives CDR1 MGHRA, CDR2 YSYEKL. CDR3 length equals 17 residues. CDR3 in amino acids: CASSQDRLAGGFYEQFF. DNA for the CDR3: TGCGCCAGCAGCCAAGATCGGTTAGCGGGAGGCTTTTATGAGCAGTTCTTC.

This chain uses TRBV7-2 with TRBJ2-7; TRBD1 aligns across 9 bases. The CDR3 is made up of 14 amino acids. Per germline, CDR1 SGHTA and CDR2 FQGNSA. After removal of 1 base from V and 2 bases from J, the junction contained 0 bases not matched to a gene. The CDR3 loop reads CASSLGQGAYEQYF. CDR3 nucleotides: TGTGCCAGCAGCTTAGGACAGGGGGCCTACGAGCAGTACTTC.

This clone has a handful of counts. The chain combines TRBV11-1 with TRBJ2-7, with D possibly being TRBD2 (6 bases). This CDR3 comprises 12 residues. V shed 5 bases and J shed 7 bases, with 12 bases lying between them. Germline lookup yields CDR1 SGHAT and CDR2 FQDESV (reference sequence). DNA of the CDR3: TGTGCCAGCAGCCCGACTAGTCGGGAGCAGTACTTC. Translating it yields CASSPTSREQYF. The full variable domain, rest sourced from reference TRBV11-1 and TRBJ2-7, is EAEVAQSPRYKITEKSQAVAFWCDPISGHATLYWYRQILGQGPELLVQFQDESVVDDSQLPKDRFSAERLKGVDSTLKIQPAELGDSAMYLCASSPTSREQYFGPGTRLTVT.

This clone was seen a handful of times. The chain couples TRBV18 to TRBJ2-1; 9 bases line up with TRBD2. This CDR3 region has 17 residues. Germline V lookup: CDR1 KGHSH, CDR2 LQKENI. J lost 14 bases, V lost 4 bases, and 21 bases had no gene match. CDR3 nucleotides: TGTGCCAGCTCACGACAAGACACAGGGTTAGGTAGCGGGAGTAAGTTCTTC. Protein: CASSRQDTGLGSGSKFF.

The chain carries TRBV19 and TRBJ2-7; D gene unclear. CDR3 length: 9 residues. V was pared by 10 bases and J by 3 bases, with 4 bases between. Germline V gives CDR1 LNHDA, CDR2 SQIVND (reference sequence). As DNA, the CDR3 is TGTGCCATCCGCTACGAGCAGTACTTC. This encodes CAIRYEQYF.

V and J are TRBV6-6 and TRBJ2-7; possibly TRBD2 for D (5 bases). This CDR3 is 15 amino acids long. Germline CDR1 and CDR2: MNHNY and SVGAGI (reference sequence). With 5 bases removed from V and 0 bases from J, the gap between germline ends came to 14 bases. The DNA of the CDR3 is TGTGCCAGCAGTGCTACTAGTCAAAGCTCCTACGAGCAGTACTTC. Its translation is CASSATSQSSYEQYF.

The gene calls are TRBV7-6 and TRBJ1-5; maybe TRBD1 (5 bases). With 1 base removed from V and 0 bases from J, the gap between germline ends came to 16 bases. Germline CDR1 SGHVS, CDR2 FNYEAQ. The CDR3 runs to 18 residues. This chain's CDR3 is CASSLEAPDRYSNQPQHF. CDR3 bases: TGTGCCAGCAGCTTAGAGGCCCCCGACAGATATAGCAATCAGCCCCAGCATTTT. Combining the CDR3 with reference TRBV7-6 and TRBJ1-5 gives the whole variable domain GAGVSQSPRYKVTKRGQDVALRCDPISGHVSLYWYRQALGQGPEFLTYFNYEAQQDKSGLPNDRFSAERPEGSISTLTIQRTEQRDSAMYRCASSLEAPDRYSNQPQHFGDGTRLSIL.

This clone has just one count. V usage is TRBV6-5 and J usage is TRBJ2-5; the D gene is possibly TRBD1 (6 bases). Germline lookup yields CDR1 MNHEY and CDR2 SVGAGI. This CDR3 has 14 amino acids. V was trimmed by 0 bases and J by 3 bases, leaving 8 bases between them. DNA of the CDR3: TGTGCCAGCAGTTACTCGAACAGGGAAGAGACCCAGTACTTC. It translates to CASSYSNREETQYF.

The chain links TRBV18 to TRBJ2-3; 10 bases match TRBD2. The CDR3 runs 16 residues. Germline V gene sequence: CDR1 KGHSH, CDR2 LQKENI. Trimming at V came to 2 bases and at J to 6 bases, leaving 8 bases not matched to a gene. DNA of the CDR3: TGTGCCAGCTCACCAACACTAGCGGGACAGTCGGATACGCAGTATTTT. This codes for CASSPTLAGQSDTQYF.

V gene TRBV27 combines with J gene TRBJ2-1; 11 bases agree with TRBD2. CDR3 length: 15 amino acids. Per the germline V gene, CDR1 is MNHEY and CDR2 is SMNVEV (reference sequence). Trimming cost V 2 bases and J 4 bases; bases outside gene matches: 1. This CDR3 is CASSLGTSGYNEQFF. CDR3 sequence (DNA): TGTGCCAGCAGTTTAGGGACTAGCGGTTACAATGAGCAGTTCTTC.

This chain links TRBV30 with TRBJ1-1; perhaps TRBD1 as D (5 bases). V lost 3 bases, J lost 1 base, and 9 bases lay in between. From germline, CDR1 is GTSNPN and CDR2 SVGIG (reference sequence). The CDR3 extends over 13 amino acids. CDR3 DNA: TGTGCCTGGAGCGCACAGGAGAACACTGAAGCTTTCTTT. Its protein product is CAWSAQENTEAFF.

The chain couples TRBV28 to TRBJ1-2, with D possibly matching TRBD1 (6 bases). CDR1 and CDR2 (germline): MDHEN, SYDVKM. V shed 4 bases and J shed 2 bases, with 17 bases lying between them. The CDR3 contains 16 residues. CDR3 amino acids: CASSSLTGRGNYGYTF. The CDR3 DNA follows: TGTGCCAGCAGTTCTCTTACAGGGAGAGGAAACTATGGCTACACCTTC.

The chain employs TRBV6-1 and TRBJ2-3, with D tentatively TRBD1 (6 bases). CDR3 size: 13 residues. Germline V CDR1 and CDR2: MNHNS, SASEGT. V lost 5 bases to trimming and J lost 4 bases, with 10 bases between them. This chain's CDR3 is CASSPTGADTQYF. Written as DNA, the CDR3 is TGTGCCAGCAGTCCGACAGGAGCAGATACGCAGTATTTT.

The V and J genes are TRBV5-1 and TRBJ1-3; 8 bases line up with TRBD1. In germline, CDR1 is SGHRS, CDR2 YFSETQ. After removal of 2 bases from V and 2 bases from J, the junction contained 9 bases not matched to a gene. There are 17 residues in the CDR3. CDR3 sequence: CASSFGKPTGAGNTIYF. The CDR3 DNA reads TGCGCCAGCAGCTTCGGAAAACCGACAGGGGCTGGAAACACCATATATTTT.

This clone was found once. This chain's CDR3 is CATRSYTEAFF. The CDR3 DNA reads as TGTGCCACCAGAAGCTACACTGAAGCTTTCTTT. The V and J genes are TRBV15 and TRBJ1-1, with no clear D. V lost 6 bases, J lost 3 bases, and 5 bases lay in between. Germline CDR1 and CDR2: LNHNV and YYDKDF (reference sequence). The CDR3 spans 11 residues.

This clone was observed once. The chain couples TRBV2 to TRBJ2-5; 8 nucleotides line up with TRBD2. Germline CDR1 is SNHLY and CDR2 is FYNNEI. The CDR3 sequence is 15 residues long. Germline trimming cut 7 bases from V and 5 bases from J; bases unmatched to any gene: 12. The CDR3 here is CASNRLSGSGETQYF. CDR3 sequence (DNA): TGTGCCAGCAATCGGTTAAGCGGGAGCGGGGAGACCCAGTACTTC.

The V call is TRBV28, the J call TRBJ1-4; unclear D gene. In germline, CDR1 is MDHEN, CDR2 SYDVKM. V was trimmed by 10 bases and J by 13 bases, leaving 19 bases between them. CDR3 length equals 12 residues. The CDR3 spells CATSQRNEGLFF. CDR3 coding DNA: TGTGCCACCTCCCAGCGGAACGAGGGACTGTTTTTT.

This rearrangement joins TRBV5-6 to TRBJ1-3, with D perhaps TRBD1 (5 bases). Between the trimmed V and J ends, which lost 6 bases and 1 base, there was a span of 14 bases. The CDR3 runs to 15 residues. The germline gives CDR1 SGHDT, CDR2 YYEEEE. The CDR3 reads CASTRKGTSGNTIYF. In DNA, the CDR3 is TGTGCCAGCACAAGGAAAGGGACTTCTGGAAACACCATATATTTT.

The gene calls are TRBV18 and TRBJ2-3, with 9 bases that match TRBD2. J gave up 5 bases and V 3 bases, and 3 bases lay outside the gene matches. The germline CDR1 and CDR2 sequences are KGHSH and LQKENI. This CDR3 is built from 14 residues. This CDR3 reads CASSPSGSEDTQYF. The CDR3 nucleotides are TGTGCCAGCTCACCTAGCGGGAGCGAAGATACGCAGTATTTT.

Only a few counts were recorded for this clone. The chain joins TRBV2 to TRBJ2-6; 7 bases are shared with TRBD2. CDR1 SNHLY and CDR2 FYNNEI come from the germline V gene. CDR3 length: 18 amino acids. V was pared by 4 bases and J by 2 bases, with 11 bases of the junction left unmatched. Written as DNA, the CDR3 is TGTGCCAGCAGTGTGCGGGACTATACGTTAACTGGGGCCAACGTCCTGACTTTC. Its translation: CASSVRDYTLTGANVLTF.

This clone was detected only a few times. Its ends do not fully match the called genes, so a read error is possible. This chain uses TRBV30 with TRBJ1-2, with a tentative D call TRBD1 (5 bases). The germline V gene encodes CDR1 GTSNPN and CDR2 SVGIG (reference sequence). This CDR3 spans 12 amino acids. The CDR3 bases are TGTGCCTGGAGCGCCACAGGAAGTGGCTACCCCTTC. It encodes CAWSATGSGYPF.

The chain combines TRBV7-9 with TRBJ1-1, with D tentatively TRBD1 (5 bases). V was cut by 0 bases and J by 0 bases, with 8 bases left in between. Germline V gene sequence: CDR1 SEHNR, CDR2 FQNEAQ (reference sequence). The length of the CDR3 is 15 residues. The CDR3 loop is CASSLAGRVNTEAFF. The CDR3 nucleotides are TGTGCCAGCAGCTTAGCGGGCAGGGTGAACACTGAAGCTTTCTTT.

This clone came up a few times. With only one base between it and a far larger clone, this is likely a read error. Other DNA variants within this sample encode the same CDR3. The chain joins TRBV7-9 to TRBJ1-1; D unclear. V shed 5 bases and J shed 2 bases, with 12 bases lying between them. Germline V gene sequence: CDR1 SEHNR, CDR2 FQNEAQ (reference sequence). This CDR3 contains 14 residues. The CDR3 here is CASSQQLTNTEAFF. The CDR3 DNA sequence: TGTGCCAGCAGCCAACAACTAACTAACACTGAAGCTTTCTTT.

J is TRBJ2-7 and V is TRBV5-1; tentative D call: TRBD2 (6 bases). Germline V gives CDR1 SGHRS, CDR2 YFSETQ. The CDR3 loop spans 14 amino acids. The V and J ends lost 1 base and 4 bases respectively, with 12 bases between them. The CDR3: CASSLLEGRYEQYF. The DNA for the CDR3 is TGCGCCAGCAGCTTGTTGGAGGGGAGGTACGAGCAGTACTTC.

This chain uses TRBV10-3 with TRBJ2-3; the match to TRBD1 covers 9 bases. From germline, CDR1 is ENHRY and CDR2 SYGVKD. The junction had 7 bases not matched to a gene; V was cut back by 0 bases and J by 3 bases. The CDR3 consists of 17 residues. The CDR3 region has the DNA TGTGCCATCAGTGAGTCGAATCGGGACAGGGTGACAGATACGCAGTATTTT. This sequence encodes CAISESNRDRVTDTQYF.

CDR3 in amino acids: CAWKTGNIQYF. The CDR3, as DNA: TGTGCCTGGAAGACAGGGAACATTCAGTACTTC. This chain links TRBV30 with TRBJ2-4; 7 positions match TRBD1. Germline CDR1 reads GTSNPN; CDR2 reads SVGIG (reference sequence). V gave up 4 bases and J gave up 7 bases; unmatched junction bases: 1. The length of the CDR3 is 11 residues.

This clone was counted a few times. The chain links TRBV6-1 to TRBJ2-1; D might be TRBD2 (6 bases). The germline V gene encodes CDR1 MNHNS and CDR2 SASEGT. V lost 6 bases to trimming and J lost 3 bases, with 15 bases between them. The CDR3 runs to 15 residues. The CDR3 loop reads CASSYGGTVYNEQFF. CDR3 coding DNA: TGTGCCAGCAGCTACGGAGGGACCGTCTACAATGAGCAGTTCTTC.

This clone has only one observation. V and J are TRBV28 and TRBJ2-7; 8 positions match TRBD1. Germline CDR1 is MDHEN and CDR2 is SYDVKM. Trimming removed 6 bases from V and 5 bases from J; junction bases left unmatched: 0. The length of the CDR3 is 11 residues. The CDR3 DNA reads TGTGCCAGCAGGGGACAGGACGAGCAGTACTTC. This sequence encodes CASRGQDEQYF.